This TCR beta chain was captured in a study of T cells after yellow fever vaccination. Study-level results: Clones that expanded after primary vaccination mostly reappeared after the booster (roughly 96% CD4, approximately 85% CD8). The presence of abundant clonotypes contaminating from the bulk population was possible in FACS-sorted repertoires.

TCRdb reprocessed the 5' RACE reads via MiXCR and lists one record per CDR3 protein. The sample contains 200,000 to 300,000 distinct CDR3 sequences, approximately 6.3% of which appear only once. Trimming took off 3 bases at V and 2 bases at J, with 9 bases between the two ends. Germline V gives CDR1 MNHEY, CDR2 SMNVEV (reference sequence). This CDR3 is built from 14 residues. At least ten counts were recorded for this clonotype. What it binds is not known. The chain joins TRBV27 to TRBJ2-3; no firm D call. This clonotype was sampled from a man aged 30 to 45 who received the YFV17D yellow fever vaccine. The material was CD4+ T cells sorted from PBMCs, obtained on the day of the yellow fever booster vaccination. CDR3 loop: CASSFDQITDTQYF. Here the CDR3 DNA reads TGTGCCAGCAGTTTCGACCAAATCACAGATACGCAGTATTTT.